These T cell receptor beta chains were read from a single sample in a study of T cells in tuberculosis. Produced via immunoSEQ multiplex PCR; TCRdb's table is partial and in-frame only. The sample consists of roughly 34,000 clones, around 96% of them appearing once. Specimen: PBMCs. These receptors were obtained from a donor aged 10-29 years with latent tuberculosis or without tuberculosis infection. The CDR3 runs from the conserved cysteine through the conserved F or W. Fields, in order: clone size, D gene, J gene, V gene, CDR3 DNA, CDR3 protein. A D gene is named only where the DNA matches it firmly. Rows give clone size only sometimes, using once, few, many, or a class for an expanded clone.

clone size: NA; D gene: TRBD1; J gene: TRBJ1-1; V gene: TRBV4-2; CDR3 DNA: TGTGCCAGCAGCCTGGGACAGGGGGCTTCCGTTACTGAAGCTTTCTTT; CDR3 protein: CASSLGQGASVTEAFF
clone size: NA; D gene: NA; J gene: TRBJ2-1; V gene: TRBV11-2; CDR3 DNA: TGTGCCAGCAGCTCGACGAGGCCAGGGTGGAATGAGCAGTTCTTC; CDR3 protein: CASSSTRPGWNEQFF
clone size: NA; D gene: NA; J gene: TRBJ1-3; V gene: TRBV5-1; CDR3 DNA: TGCGCCAGCGCCTTGGACGGTCACTCTGGAAACACCATATATTTT; CDR3 protein: CASALDGHSGNTIYF
clone size: NA; D gene: TRBD2; J gene: TRBJ2-1; V gene: TRBV4-2; CDR3 DNA: TGTGCCAGCAGGGACGGACTAGCGGCTTACAATGAGCAGTTCTTC; CDR3 protein: CASRDGLAAYNEQFF
clone size: NA; D gene: TRBD1; J gene: TRBJ2-2; V gene: TRBV30; CDR3 DNA: TGTGCCTGGGGGAACCAGGGGGATAACACCGGGGAGCTGTTTTTT; CDR3 protein: CAWGNQGDNTGELFF
clone size: NA; D gene: TRBD2; J gene: TRBJ2-7; V gene: TRBV19; CDR3 DNA: TGTGCCAGTAGTACACTAGCGGGAGACGAGCAGTACTTC; CDR3 protein: CASSTLAGDEQYF
clone size: NA; D gene: TRBD1; J gene: TRBJ1-1; V gene: TRBV19; CDR3 DNA: TGTGCCAGTAGTTCTATCATTCCGGGACAGGGAATCATAAACACTGAAGCTTTCTTT; CDR3 protein: CASSSIIPGQGIINTEAFF
clone size: NA; D gene: TRBD2; J gene: TRBJ2-3; V gene: TRBV6-6; CDR3 DNA: TGTGCCAGCAGGTCCCATGGTAGCGGGGGAACAGATACGCAGTATTTT; CDR3 protein: CASRSHGSGGTDTQYF
clone size: NA; D gene: TRBD2; J gene: TRBJ2-2; V gene: TRBV6-4; CDR3 DNA: TGTGCCAGCAGGGCAAGCGGGGGGCCCAGCGGGGAGCTGTTTTTT; CDR3 protein: CASRASGGPSGELFF
clone size: NA; D gene: TRBD1; J gene: TRBJ2-1; V gene: TRBV28; CDR3 DNA: TGTGCCAGCCGGTATACAGGGGCCGATGAGCAGTTCTTC; CDR3 protein: CASRYTGADEQFF
clone size: NA; D gene: TRBD1; J gene: TRBJ1-1; V gene: TRBV5-1; CDR3 DNA: TGCGCCAGCAGCTGGTTTTATGAGACAGGGGGCGGCACTGAAGCTTTCTTT; CDR3 protein: CASSWFYETGGGTEAFF
clone size: NA; D gene: NA; J gene: TRBJ2-2; V gene: TRBV5-1; CDR3 DNA: TGCGCCAGCAGCCCGACGGGACTTTTCCTGACCGGGGAGCTGTTTTTT; CDR3 protein: CASSPTGLFLTGELFF
clone size: NA; D gene: TRBD2; J gene: TRBJ2-3; V gene: TRBV28; CDR3 DNA: TGTGCCAGCAGTTTAAATTCTGGTCGGCTAGCGGGTACTAGCACAGATACGCAGTATTTT; CDR3 protein: CASSLNSGRLAGTSTDTQYF
clone size: NA; D gene: NA; J gene: TRBJ2-5; V gene: TRBV20-1; CDR3 DNA: TGCAGTGGCGGGCCCGGGGAGACCCAGTACTTC; CDR3 protein: CSGGPGETQYF
clone size: NA; D gene: TRBD2; J gene: TRBJ2-7; V gene: TRBV5-1; CDR3 DNA: TGCGCCAGCAGCGTAAAAGCTAGCGGGAGTATCAACGAGCAGTACTTC; CDR3 protein: CASSVKASGSINEQYF
clone size: once; D gene: TRBD1; J gene: TRBJ1-2; V gene: TRBV30; CDR3 DNA: TGTGCCTGGCAGTTTGGGACAGCGGGCCATGGCTACACCTTC; CDR3 protein: CAWQFGTAGHGYTF